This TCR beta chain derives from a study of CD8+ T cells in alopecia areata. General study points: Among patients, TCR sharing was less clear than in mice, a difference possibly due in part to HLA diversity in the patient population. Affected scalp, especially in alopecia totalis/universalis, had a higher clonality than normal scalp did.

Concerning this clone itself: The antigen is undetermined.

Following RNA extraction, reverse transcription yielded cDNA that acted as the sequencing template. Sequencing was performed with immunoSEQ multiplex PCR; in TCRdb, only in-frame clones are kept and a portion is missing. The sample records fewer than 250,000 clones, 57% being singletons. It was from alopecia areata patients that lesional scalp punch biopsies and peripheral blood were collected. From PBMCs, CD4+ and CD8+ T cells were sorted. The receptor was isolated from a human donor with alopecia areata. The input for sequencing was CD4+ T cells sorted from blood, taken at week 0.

The CDR3: CASSQTIIQGREGEQYF. As DNA, the CDR3 is TGCGCCAGCAGCCAAACGATTATACAGGGGAGAGAGGGCGAGCAGTACTTC. V usage is TRBV4-1 and J usage is TRBJ2-7, with TRBD1 matching 7 bases. From germline, CDR1 is MGHRA and CDR2 YSYEKL. The ends lost 2 bases at V and 6 bases at J; junction bases unmatched: 16. The CDR3 is made up of 17 amino acids.